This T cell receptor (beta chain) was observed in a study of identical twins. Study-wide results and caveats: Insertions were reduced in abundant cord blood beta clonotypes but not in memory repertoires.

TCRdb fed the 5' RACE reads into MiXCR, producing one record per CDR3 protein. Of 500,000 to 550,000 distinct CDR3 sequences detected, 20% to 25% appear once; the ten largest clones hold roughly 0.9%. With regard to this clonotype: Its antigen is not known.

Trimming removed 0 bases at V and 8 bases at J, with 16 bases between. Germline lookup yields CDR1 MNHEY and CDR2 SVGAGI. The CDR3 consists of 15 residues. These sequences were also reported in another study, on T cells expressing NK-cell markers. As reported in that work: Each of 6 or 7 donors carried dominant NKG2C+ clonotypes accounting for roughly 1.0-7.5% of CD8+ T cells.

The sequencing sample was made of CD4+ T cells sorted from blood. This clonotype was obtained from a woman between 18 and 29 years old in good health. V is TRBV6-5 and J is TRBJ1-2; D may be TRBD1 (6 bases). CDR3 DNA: TGTGCCAGCAGTTACTCGAGAACAGGGCCGGGGGGCTACACCTTC. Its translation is CASSYSRTGPGGYTF.